This T cell receptor (beta chain) was sequenced in a study of regulatory T cells in long-lasting Graves disease. Study observations and caveats: Persistent Graves' disease cases displayed lower TCR diversity than newly diagnosed ones. TRBV28 was favored in persistent disease, as were TRBJ1-2 and TRBJ2-5.

TCR beta libraries were built with iRepertoire HTBI primers and Arm-PCR of CDR3 regions. Each CDR3 protein gets one entry after TCRdb re-called the multiplex PCR reads with MiXCR. The data contain approximately 470,000 distinct CDR3 sequences, 15% to 20% of them singletons. Time point meaning: newly diagnosed GD, antithyroid drugs for less than 3 months. Making the TCR library involved RNA that had been extracted from PBMCs. Patients of an endocrinology department in Xi'an, China, were included. This clonotype was found many times. The target antigen is unknown. The CDR3 sequence is 17 residues long. Trimming removed 1 base from V and 5 bases from J, with 18 bases in between. Germline loops: CDR1 SGHRS, CDR2 YFSETQ. These data were also reused for a study on T cells in Graves' hyperthyroidism and ophthalmopathy. From that paper: Blood also showed most of the thyroid clonotypes that were expanded above 0.001.

The source was peripheral blood mononuclear cells (PBMCs), collected at new diagnosis, from a patient treated with antithyroid drugs. V is TRBV5-1 and J is TRBJ2-2; possible D gene TRBD2, 6 bases. The receptor was isolated from a middle-aged man with Graves disease. The CDR3 loop is CASSLPATGGVTGELFF. The DNA of the CDR3 is TGCGCCAGCAGCTTGCCAGCAACCGGAGGGGTGACCGGGGAGCTGTTTTTT.